This T cell receptor beta chain came from a study of CD8 T cells in Susac syndrome. General study findings and limits: The study's TCR sequencing and HLA analysis covered a relatively small number of individuals, and the study acknowledged this.

TCR beta sequencing was performed on blood CD8+ and CD4+ T cells. The multiple sclerosis control group comprised treatment-naive patients with stable or active relapsing-remitting disease. V lost 3 bases and J lost 2, with 13 bases in between. Germline-derived CDR1 and CDR2 are SQVTM and ANQGSEA. The CDR3 is 14 amino acids. Note on this clonotype: Its antigen remains unknown.

Reverse transcription of about 0.5 to 1 ug RNA used random hexamers. TCRdb used MiXCR to reprocess the immunoSEQ multiplex PCR reads, holding one entry per CDR3 protein. The data show 130,000 or so distinct CDR3 sequences, approximately 89% seen once. This chain links TRBV29-1 with TRBJ1-2, with no clear D. Input material: CD8+ T cells from PBMCs. The receptor was isolated from a human donor with multiple sclerosis. CDR3 in DNA: TGCAGCGTTGAGGCAGGTCCCGAAAACTATGGCTACACCTTC. Its translation is CSVEAGPENYGYTF.